This entry features one T cell receptor (beta chain) sequence. What this receptor recognizes is not known. Base qualities are missing; no much larger clone stands one base away. This sample also contains other DNA sequences that code for the same CDR3. The CDR3 measures 14 amino acids from cysteine to phenylalanine. Just the 42-base CDR3 DNA is kept, in frame starting at base 1. CDR1 and CDR2, looked up from the germline V gene, are SGDLS and YYNGEE. V drops 0 bases and J drops 5 bases, leaving 11 bases in between. This sample is drawn from a study of CD8+ T cells in alopecia areata (dated 2018 in TCRdb). In the study overall: Treated patients were enrolled in an open-label pilot trial of oral tofacitinib at 5 to 10 mg twice daily for moderate-to-severe alopecia areata. Tofacitinib was administered for 6 to 18 months, and 6 months of follow-up off drug were then conducted to assess delayed response and recurrence. For the treated patients, the SALT score, which quantifies what percentage of scalp surface area is affected, served as the measure of disease severity. To study T cell clonal expansion in alopecia areata, the researchers applied high-throughput TCRbeta sequencing to both the C3H/HeJ mouse model and human patients. In humans, TCRbeta sequencing was performed on scalp tissue and on sorted CD4+ and CD8+ peripheral blood T cells from healthy controls and from patients with patchy or totalis/universalis alopecia areata. Biopsies were taken from tofacitinib-treated patients at baseline and at 4 and 24 weeks of treatment, and a later scalp biopsy was taken in several of the tofacitinib-treated patients. Scalp clonality was compared among normal scalp (n=4), patchy alopecia areata scalp (n=8), and alopecia totalis/universalis scalp (n=8). RNA was extracted with the PAXgene miRNA kit for fixed scalp, the miRNeasy kit for PBMCs, and the RNeasy kit for mouse skin. TCRbeta CDR3 regions were amplified by immunoSEQ multiplex PCR with 35 Vbeta forward and 13 Jbeta reverse primers.

The study at large found these results: TCR sequences shared between patients were less clear than in mice, possibly partly because of HLA diversity in the patient population. Compared with normal scalp, lesional scalp, particularly in alopecia totalis/universalis, had higher clonality and more expanded CD8+ clones, which suggests antigenic drive. During tofacitinib treatment, many expanded lesional clones remained in scalp and blood, and this persistence may partly explain relapse after treatment is stopped. Unlike mouse skin, which is dominated by gammadelta T cells, normal human skin has resident alphabeta T cells that are also sequenced, and this complicates analysis of the scalp TCR repertoire. The treated cohort was small, with a single nonresponder, so links between baseline CD8+ expansion and response need larger studies. Scalp clonality and the number of expanded CD8+ clones among the top 100 scalp clones were significantly decreased by tofacitinib.

The library relied on the immunoSEQ multiplex PCR assay. To provide template for TCR sequencing, every sample had RNA extracted and reverse transcribed into cDNA. SuperScript III was used for first-strand cDNA synthesis, primed with a 2:1 mix of oligo-dT and random hexamers. A synthetic immune receptor repertoire was used to assess amplification bias, and residual bias was removed computationally. Concerning the study's data processing: Raw reads were preprocessed to remove errors, and CDR3 was defined by IMGT conventions from the conserved cysteine to phenylalanine. Clonality was computed by normalizing Shannon entropy by log2 of the number of productive unique TCRs and subtracting the result from 1. CD4 or CD8 identity of scalp clones was inferred by cross-referencing scalp TCRbeta sequences with sorted blood CD4 and CD8 repertoires. Drawn from immuneACCESS, this table holds only the in-frame rearrangements with V and J called that TCRdb kept. Clones are partly lost; checked studies trace under half to an unresolved V gene and leave the rest unexplained. V, J and clone size are those of that table, while D and trimming were read from the DNA. The sample records 200,000 or so clones, over 40% of which are singletons. The biggest ten clones account for approximately 2.9% of the sample.

What this sample's treatment or condition label stands for: oral pan-JAK inhibitor, 5-10 mg twice daily. Lesional scalp punch biopsies and peripheral blood were collected from alopecia areata patients. PBMCs were isolated by density centrifugation and stained for CD3, CD4 and CD8, and CD4+ and CD8+ T cells were sorted on a FACSAria. The material was CD4+ T cells sorted from blood, obtained around week 36, from a patient treated with tofacitinib. The sequence is built from TRBV9 and TRBJ2-5; a tentative D call is TRBD2 (5 bases match). This receptor was obtained from a human donor with alopecia areata. The base sequence is TGTGCCAGCAGCGTAGTTGCGGGTGGGGAGACCCAGTACTTC. Translated, it reads CASSVVAGGETQYF. Full variable domain (CDR3 extended with the reference TRBV9 and TRBJ2-5 proteins): DSGVTQTPKHLITATGQRVTLRCSPRSGDLSVYWYQQSLDQGLQFLIQYYNGEERAKGNILERFSAQQFPDLHSELNLSSLELGDSALYFCASSVVAGGETQYFGPGTRLLVL.